This T cell receptor (beta chain) originates from a study of blood T cell repertoires in COVID-19. The CDR3 length is 17 residues. The table came from immunoSEQ multiplex PCR; TCRdb's copy has only in-frame clones and leaves some out. In the table there are approximately 72,000 clones, 84% of which are singletons. The chain is built from TRBV21-1 and TRBJ2-2; the table's TRBD2 call for D was not verified on the DNA. TRBV21-1 is noted as a pseudogene. This TCR came from a man aged 45 to 65 with active COVID-19. Sequenced input: peripheral blood. This chain's CDR3 is CASRKDRGREDTGELFF. The DNA for the CDR3 is TGTGCCAGCAGAAAAGATCGGGGGCGGGAGGACACCGGGGAGCTGTTTTTT.